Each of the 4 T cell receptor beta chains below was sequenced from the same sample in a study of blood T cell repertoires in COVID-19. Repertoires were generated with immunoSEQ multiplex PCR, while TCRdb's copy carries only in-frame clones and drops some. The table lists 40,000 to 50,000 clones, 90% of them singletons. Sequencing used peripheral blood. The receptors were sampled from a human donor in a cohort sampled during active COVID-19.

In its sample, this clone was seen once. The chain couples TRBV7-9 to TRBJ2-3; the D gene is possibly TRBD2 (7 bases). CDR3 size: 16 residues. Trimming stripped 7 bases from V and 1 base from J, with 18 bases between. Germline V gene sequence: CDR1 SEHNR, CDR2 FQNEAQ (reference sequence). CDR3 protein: CASTPPRGGGTDTQYF. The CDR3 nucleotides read TGTGCCAGCACTCCACCGAGGGGGGGAGGCACAGATACGCAGTATTTT.

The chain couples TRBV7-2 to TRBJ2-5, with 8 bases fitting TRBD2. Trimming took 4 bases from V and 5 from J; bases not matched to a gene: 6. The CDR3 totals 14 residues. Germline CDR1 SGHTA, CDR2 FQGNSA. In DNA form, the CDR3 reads TGTGCCAGCAGCTCCAGCGGGAGATGGGAGACCCAGTACTTC. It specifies CASSSSGRWETQYF.

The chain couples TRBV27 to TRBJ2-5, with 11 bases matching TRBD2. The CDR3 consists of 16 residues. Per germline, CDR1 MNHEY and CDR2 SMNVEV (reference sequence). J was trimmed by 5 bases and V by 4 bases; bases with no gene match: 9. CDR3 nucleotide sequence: TGTGCCAGCAGTTCAGCCGGGACTAGCGGCCCGGAGACCCAGTACTTC. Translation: CASSSAGTSGPETQYF.

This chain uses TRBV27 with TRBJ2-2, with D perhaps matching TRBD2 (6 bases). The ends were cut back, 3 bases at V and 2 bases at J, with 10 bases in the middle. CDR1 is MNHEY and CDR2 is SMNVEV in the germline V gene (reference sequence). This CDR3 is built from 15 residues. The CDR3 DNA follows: TGTGCCAGCAGTTTTAGGAGGGTCAACACCGGGGAGCTGTTTTTT. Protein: CASSFRRVNTGELFF.